A single TCR beta chain is shown here with its context. The source of the sample is a study of OX40 agonist ivuxolimab in advanced cancers. Germline-derived CDR1 and CDR2 are MGHRA and YSYEKL. V dropped 4 bases and J dropped 2 bases, with 11 bases sitting between them. The CDR3 totals 14 residues. The protocol was immunoSEQ multiplex PCR, while the TCRdb copy is restricted to in-frame clones and leaves out a portion. The sample consists of over 35,000 clones, about 80% of them appearing once. Sequences were derived from CD4+ or CD8+ T cells sorted from blood, sampled in a trial of the OX40 agonist ivuxolimab. The V and J genes are TRBV4-1 and TRBJ1-1; D gene uncertain. This clonotype originated in an adult with an advanced solid tumor such as melanoma, head and neck, liver or kidney cancer. The CDR3 is CASSLQESNTEAFF. CDR3 nucleotide sequence: TGCGCCAGCAGCCTGCAAGAAAGTAACACTGAAGCTTTCTTT.